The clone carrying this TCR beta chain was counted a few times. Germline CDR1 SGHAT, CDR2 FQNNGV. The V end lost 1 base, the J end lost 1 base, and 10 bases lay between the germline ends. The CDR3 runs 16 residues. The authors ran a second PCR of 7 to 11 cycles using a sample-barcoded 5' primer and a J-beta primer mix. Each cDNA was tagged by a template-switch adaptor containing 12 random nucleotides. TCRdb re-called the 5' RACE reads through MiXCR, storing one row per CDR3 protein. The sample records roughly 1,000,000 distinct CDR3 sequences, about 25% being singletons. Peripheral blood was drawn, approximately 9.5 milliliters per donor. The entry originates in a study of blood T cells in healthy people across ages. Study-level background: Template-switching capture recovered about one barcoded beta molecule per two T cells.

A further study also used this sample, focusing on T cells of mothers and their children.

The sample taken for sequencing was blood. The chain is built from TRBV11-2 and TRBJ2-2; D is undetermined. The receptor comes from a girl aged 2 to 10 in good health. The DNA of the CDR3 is TGTGCCAGCAGCTTAGTTAGCAGCCTGAACACCGGGGAGCTGTTTTTT. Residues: CASSLVSSLNTGELFF. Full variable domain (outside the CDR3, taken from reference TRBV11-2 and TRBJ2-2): EAGVAQSPRYKIIEKRQSVAFWCNPISGHATLYWYQQILGQGPKLLIQFQNNGVVDDSQLPKDRFSAERLKGVDSTLKIQPAKLEDSAVYLCASSLVSSLNTGELFFGEGSRLTVL.